Given below is one T cell receptor (beta chain) in context. Antigen specificity is unknown. The sample is drawn from a study of OX40 agonist ivuxolimab in advanced cancers. Study at large: Dose-escalation subjects each had hepatocellular carcinoma, melanoma, renal cell or head and neck cancer. Aged 23 to 79 with a mean of roughly 65 years, they were about 78% male. Study-wide findings and caveats: There was clonal expansion of CD4+ and CD8+ blood T cells by week 6 at 0.1 to 3.0 mg/kg. The specificity for antigen of the expanded peripheral T cells was not determined.

Method: immunoSEQ multiplex PCR; TCRdb's copy keeps in-frame clones and lacks some. The sample lists 60,000 to 65,000 clones, about 92% seen once, with about 0.66% in the top ten. The CDR3 contains 15 residues. The source is an adult with an advanced solid tumor such as melanoma, head and neck, liver or kidney cancer. The J gene is TRBJ2-3, the V gene TRBV12-1; no DNA check was done on the table's D call, TRBD2. TRBV12-1 is designated a pseudogene. The sample here was CD4+ or CD8+ T cells sorted from blood, taken in a trial of the OX40 agonist ivuxolimab. CDR3 loop: CASSLTSGRVDTQYF. CDR3 sequence (DNA): TGTGCCAGCAGCCTGACTAGCGGGAGAGTTGATACGCAGTATTTT.